The following is a T cell receptor (beta chain) sequence with its context. The antigen remains undetermined. Clones were sequenced by immunoSEQ multiplex PCR, and TCRdb holds only the in-frame ones, with some missing. The table lists approximately 30,000 clones, about nine tenths of them singletons. This sample is drawn from a study of OX40 agonist ivuxolimab in advanced cancers. With 5 bases removed from V and 7 bases from J, the gap between germline ends came to 11 bases. The germline V gene encodes CDR1 SEHNR and CDR2 FQNEAQ (reference sequence). This CDR3 has 13 residues. Findings and caveats of the study: CD4+ and CD8+ blood T cells expanded clonally by week 6 at 0.1 to 3.0 mg/kg.

This material consisted of CD4+ or CD8+ T cells sorted from blood, taken in a trial of the OX40 agonist ivuxolimab. The sequence was collected from an adult with an advanced solid tumor such as melanoma, head and neck, liver or kidney cancer. The chain uses TRBV7-9 and TRBJ2-2; D gene unclear. The CDR3 loop is CASSHSVGGELFF. The DNA for the CDR3 is TGTGCCAGCAGCCACTCTGTGGGCGGGGAGCTGTTTTTT.